The 18 T cell receptor beta chains below all came from one sample that was sequenced in a study of blood T cell repertoires in COVID-19. Assay: immunoSEQ multiplex PCR; the TCRdb copy retains only in-frame clones and omits some. The data contain more than 350,000 clones, about 90% of them singletons. Sequences were obtained from peripheral blood. The receptors here all came from a woman aged 30 to 39 with COVID-19, enrolled during active disease.

The chain couples TRBV19 to TRBJ2-1; the match to TRBD2 covers 7 bases. CDR3 length: 15 amino acids. The J segment lost 6 bases and the V segment lost 3 bases, leaving 8 bases of the junction unmatched. Germline V gene lookup returns CDR1 LNHDA and CDR2 SQIVND (reference sequence). The CDR3 DNA reads TGTGCCAGTAGTATTTCAGGGTCGGGGGGCAATGAGCAGTTCTTC. It is translated as CASSISGSGGNEQFF.

The gene calls are TRBV28 and TRBJ1-1, with D possibly TRBD1 on 5 matching bases. The CDR3 consists of 14 residues. From germline, CDR1 is MDHEN and CDR2 SYDVKM. The V end lost 5 bases, the J end lost 6 bases, and 16 bases lay between the germline ends. The CDR3 is CASSLDSLGPEAFF. The DNA for the CDR3 is TGTGCCAGCAGTCTAGACAGCCTAGGGCCTGAAGCTTTCTTT.

A note on this clone: The identical CDR3 is also encoded by other nucleotide sequences in the sample. V is TRBV9 and J is TRBJ2-7; the match to TRBD2 covers 7 bases. V lost 0 bases, J lost 4 bases, and 4 bases stayed unmatched. The germline V gene encodes CDR1 SGDLS and CDR2 YYNGEE. This CDR3 comprises 14 residues. This chain's CDR3 is CASSVAGGGYEQYF. The DNA of the CDR3 is TGTGCCAGCAGCGTAGCGGGAGGAGGATACGAGCAGTACTTC. Full variable domain (outside the CDR3, taken from reference TRBV9 and TRBJ2-7): DSGVTQTPKHLITATGQRVTLRCSPRSGDLSVYWYQQSLDQGLQFLIQYYNGEERAKGNILERFSAQQFPDLHSELNLSSLELGDSALYFCASSVAGGGYEQYFGPGTRLTVT.

The CDR3 coding sequence is TGTGCCAGCAGCTTGGGACTAGCTACGCAAGAGACCCAGTACTTC. It codes for CASSLGLATQETQYF. The chain employs TRBV7-3 and TRBJ2-5, with TRBD2 matching over 9 bases. The CDR3 runs to 15 residues. The V gene end was trimmed by 3 bases and the J gene end by 2 bases; junction bases not matched to a gene: 4. Germline V gene sequence: CDR1 SGHTA, CDR2 FQGTGA.

The CDR3 DNA sequence: TGTGCCAGCAGTACGACTAGCGGGAGTAGCAATGAGCAGTTCTTC. Protein: CASSTTSGSSNEQFF. V gene TRBV7-9 combines with J gene TRBJ2-1, with 12 bases aligning to TRBD2. Per the germline V gene, CDR1 is SEHNR and CDR2 is FQNEAQ (reference sequence). After removal of 6 bases from V and 6 bases from J, the junction contained 6 bases not matched to a gene. The CDR3 runs 15 residues. The full variable domain, rest sourced from reference TRBV7-9 and TRBJ2-1, is DTGVSQNPRHKITKRGQNVTFRCDPISEHNRLYWYRQTLGQGPEFLTYFQNEAQLEKSRLLSDRFSAERPKGSFSTLEIQRTEQGDSAMYLCASSTTSGSSNEQFFGPGTRLTVL.

V usage is TRBV7-3 and J usage is TRBJ1-1; no definite D call. Trimming took 6 bases from V and 4 from J, leaving 12 bases between them. CDR3 length: 13 residues. Germline CDR1 and CDR2: SGHTA and FQGTGA. In nucleotides, the CDR3 is TGTGCCAGCAGTAGTGGCCCGGGCACTGAAGCTTTCTTT. Translating gives CASSSGPGTEAFF.

In DNA, the CDR3 is TGTGCCAGCAGCTATACGGGAGGCCGCACAGATACGCAGTATTTT. The encoded protein is CASSYTGGRTDTQYF. The chain joins TRBV5-8 to TRBJ2-3; TRBD2 aligns across 7 bases. The CDR3 has 15 amino acids. V lost 3 bases to trimming and J lost 1 base; unmatched junction nucleotides: 5. Per the germline V gene, CDR1 is SGHTS and CDR2 is YDEGEE.

The chain joins TRBV30 to TRBJ2-1, with D possibly matching TRBD1 (6 bases). Trimming cost V 0 bases and J 4 bases, with 10 bases left between them. The CDR3 totals 14 residues. Germline V gene lookup returns CDR1 GTSNPN and CDR2 SVGIG (reference sequence). DNA of the CDR3: TGTGCCTGGAGTGTAGCAGGGGTTTACAATGAGCAGTTCTTC. As protein: CAWSVAGVYNEQFF.

The chain joins TRBV7-9 to TRBJ2-5; D is unclear. Germline V gene data show CDR1 as SEHNR and CDR2 as FQNEAQ (reference sequence). The CDR3 consists of 13 residues. The V gene lost 1 base and the J gene lost 7 bases, with 10 bases spanning the gap. CDR3 DNA: TGTGCCAGCAGCTTAGGCGGCCTGGGGACCCAGTACTTC. It translates to CASSLGGLGTQYF.

This chain uses TRBV30 with TRBJ1-1; 8 bases line up with TRBD1. The V gene end was trimmed by 4 bases and the J gene end by 2 bases; junction bases not matched to a gene: 3. This CDR3 region has 13 residues. Germline CDR1 is GTSNPN and CDR2 is SVGIG (reference sequence). DNA of the CDR3: TGTGCCTGGACAGGGGGCGAAAACACTGAAGCTTTCTTT. It specifies CAWTGGENTEAFF.

This clone was counted once. The rearrangement joins TRBV24-1 to TRBJ2-2; D possibly corresponds to TRBD1 (6 bases). There are 13 residues in the CDR3. Germline CDR1 is KGHDR and CDR2 is SFDVKD. V shed 7 bases and J shed 2 bases, with 7 bases lying between them. CDR3 sequence: CATRTGNTGELFF. CDR3 in DNA: TGTGCCACCAGGACAGGTAACACCGGGGAGCTGTTTTTT.

The genes are TRBV19 and TRBJ1-5; a weak D match, TRBD1 (5 bases). CDR3 length: 17 residues. CDR1 LNHDA and CDR2 SQIVND come from the germline V gene (reference sequence). Trimming took 3 bases from V and 3 from J, leaving 18 bases between them. DNA of the CDR3: TGTGCCAGTAGTATGGTGGCAGGGAAGTTGATCAATCAGCCCCAGCATTTT. This gives the protein CASSMVAGKLINQPQHF.

The chain employs TRBV2 and TRBJ2-5; D is perhaps TRBD2 (6 bases). CDR1 and CDR2 from the germline V gene are SNHLY and FYNNEI. The CDR3 has 15 residues. Trimming took 5 bases from V and 0 from J, leaving 13 bases between them. The CDR3 sequence is CASSTQRVYQETQYF. The DNA of the CDR3 is TGTGCCAGCAGTACGCAGCGGGTTTACCAAGAGACCCAGTACTTC. The variable domain in full, with the rest retrieved from reference TRBV2 and TRBJ2-5, is EPEVTQTPSHQVTQMGQEVILRCVPISNHLYFYWYRQILGQKVEFLVSFYNNEISEKSEIFDDQFSVERPDGSNFTLKIRSTKLEDSAMYFCASSTQRVYQETQYFGPGTRLLVL.

The chain combines TRBV28 with TRBJ1-2; 10 positions match TRBD1. With 10 bases clipped from V and 7 bases from J, the junction kept 6 bases outside the gene matches. From germline, CDR1 is MDHEN and CDR2 SYDVKM. This CDR3 is 12 amino acids long. In nucleotides, the CDR3 is TGTGCCATCAGCCGGGACAGGGGTGGCTACACCTTC. It encodes CAISRDRGGYTF.

The chain couples TRBV18 to TRBJ1-3, with no clear D. CDR1 is KGHSH, CDR2 LQKENI, per germline. The ends were cut back, 3 bases at V and 0 bases at J, with 21 bases in the middle. The CDR3 runs to 19 residues. In DNA form, the CDR3 reads TGTGCCAGCTCACCCGAACCCTGGACTTACGGATTCTCTGGAAACACCATATATTTT. This encodes CASSPEPWTYGFSGNTIYF.

This chain uses TRBV28 with TRBJ1-1; D is ambiguous. V was clipped by 6 bases and J by 5 bases, with 10 bases between them. Looked up from germline, CDR1 is MDHEN and CDR2 is SYDVKM. The CDR3 runs 12 residues. The CDR3 bases are TGTGCCAGCAGAACGGCGGGTACTGAAGCTTTCTTT. Translated, it gives CASRTAGTEAFF.

The gene calls are TRBV10-1 and TRBJ2-3; 14 bases align to TRBD2. Trimming removed 6 bases from V and 4 bases from J; junction bases left unmatched: 9. This CDR3 contains 17 residues. The germline gives CDR1 WNHNN, CDR2 SYGVQD (reference sequence). As DNA, the CDR3 is TGCGCCAGCAGCCAACCGGGACTAGCGGGAGATGCAGATACGCAGTATTTT. It yields the protein CASSQPGLAGDADTQYF.

V gene TRBV28 combines with J gene TRBJ1-3, with D tentatively TRBD1 (5 bases). This CDR3 is 14 amino acids long. CDR1 and CDR2 (germline): MDHEN, SYDVKM. The V end was cut by 9 bases, the J end by 0 bases, with 12 bases between. CDR3 sequence reads: CASNQGPSGNTIYF. The CDR3 bases are TGTGCCAGTAATCAGGGCCCCTCTGGAAACACCATATATTTT.